The clone carrying this TCR beta chain was observed at least ten times. Its cognate antigen is unknown. This entry comes from a study of T cell repertoires in cytomegalovirus infection. Whole-study context: Public TCR beta signatures were indicative of both CMV infection and a matching HLA type.

TCRdb ran MiXCR on the reads and lists one entry per CDR3 protein. The top ten hold 15% to 25% of the sample, which has around 340,000 distinct CDR3 sequences, roughly 29% seen once. V lost 7 bases and J lost 1; bases outside the gene matches: 5. This CDR3 has 15 residues. Study findings and constraints: Totalled public TCR beta family frequency picked out people who carried CMV plus the relevant HLA.

This chain uses TRBV12-3 or TRBV12-4 with TRBJ1-5, with TRBD1 matching over 9 bases. This TCR derives from a human donor in good health (CMV status not recorded). Some clones in this sample may be carry-over from other donors' samples. Sequencing used cultured PBMCs, obtained from culture after CMV antigen stimulation. The CDR3 here is CASIKTGGSNQPQHF. CDR3 bases: TGTGCCAGCATAAAGACAGGGGGAAGCAATCAGCCCCAGCATTTT.